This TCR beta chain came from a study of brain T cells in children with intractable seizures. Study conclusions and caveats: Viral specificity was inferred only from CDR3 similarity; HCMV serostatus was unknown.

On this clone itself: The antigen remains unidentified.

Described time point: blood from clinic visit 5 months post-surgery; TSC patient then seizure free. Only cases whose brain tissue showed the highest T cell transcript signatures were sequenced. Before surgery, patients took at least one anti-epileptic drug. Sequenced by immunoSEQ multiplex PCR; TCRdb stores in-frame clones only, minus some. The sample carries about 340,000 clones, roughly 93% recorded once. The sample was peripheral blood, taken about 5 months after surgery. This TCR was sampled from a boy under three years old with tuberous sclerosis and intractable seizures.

The CDR3, as DNA: TGTGCCACCAACCCTTCCGGGGGGAACACTGAAGCTTTCTTT. Its protein is CATNPSGGNTEAFF. This chain joins TRBV7-9 and TRBJ1-1, with a weak D call TRBD1 (5 bases). This CDR3 has 14 amino acids. Germline-derived CDR1 and CDR2 are SEHNR and FQNEAQ (reference sequence). Trimming pared 10 bases from V and 1 base from J, leaving 16 bases between.